This TCR beta chain was observed in a study of T cell repertoires in cytomegalovirus infection. This clonotype turned up a few times. TCRdb recomputed calls from the reads with MiXCR, one row per CDR3 protein. This sample has 150,000 to 200,000 distinct CDR3 sequences, with over 25% found just once. The germline V gene encodes CDR1 SQVTM and CDR2 ANQGSEA. CDR3 length: 13 residues. V was clipped by 3 bases and J by 4 bases, with 12 bases between them. The V and J genes are TRBV29-1 and TRBJ1-1; maybe TRBD1 (6 bases). The sequence was obtained from a human donor in good health (CMV status not recorded). Some clones in this sample may be carry-over from other donors' samples. Sequencing was done on a sample of PBMCs. CDR3 sequence (DNA): TGCAGCGTTGAGCACAGGGCAGGCACTGAAGCTTTCTTT. Amino acids: CSVEHRAGTEAFF.